The rows below give T cell receptor beta chains drawn from one sample of a study of shared clonotypes between healthy human individuals. Using immunoSEQ multiplex PCR, the repertoire was profiled, and TCRdb retains in-frame clones only, with some absent. The data contain just over 2,000,000 clones, 85% to 95% of them singletons. The sequenced sample was naive CD4+ T cells sorted from blood. The source is a man aged 18 to 29 in good health. Both conserved end residues are part of each CDR3. The D gene is left open where the match is weak. Clone sizes are given selectively: once, few, many, or a class where the clone is expanded.

NA TRBJ2-7 TRBD1 14 TRBV5-8 TGTGCCAGCAGCCTCCGGGACAGGAACTACGAGCAGTACTTC CASSLRDRNYEQYF
NA TRBJ1-2 NA 12 TRBV30 TGTGCCTGGTCCGGGACACCGTATGGCTACACCTTC CAWSGTPYGYTF
NA TRBJ2-5 NA 14 TRBV21-1 TGTGCCAGCAGCAAAGGTACAGGGGGAAAGACCCAGTACTTC CASSKGTGGKTQYF
NA TRBJ1-2 NA 15 TRBV4-3 TGCGCCAGCAGCCAAGATCTCGGGAAGTCTGGTGGCTACACCTTC CASSQDLGKSGGYTF
NA TRBJ2-5 NA 14 TRBV5-1 TGCGCCAGCAGCGGGGGGACGGAGCAAGAGACCCAGTACTTC CASSGGTEQETQYF
NA TRBJ1-4 TRBD1 16 TRBV5-1 TGCGCCAGCAGCTTTGTACAGGGGGCACCTAATGAAAAACTGTTTTTT CASSFVQGAPNEKLFF
NA TRBJ2-7 TRBD2 14 TRBV6-6 TGTGCCAGCAGTCCCCCGACTAGCGGCTACGAGCAGTACTTC CASSPPTSGYEQYF
NA TRBJ1-1 NA 15 TRBV25-1 TGTGCCAGCAAGGACGACCGAGGGGAGAACACTGAAGCTTTCTTT CASKDDRGENTEAFF
NA TRBJ1-4 TRBD1 16 TRBV5-1 TGCGCCAGCAGCCCGCTTGGACAGGGGGCTAATGAAAAACTGTTTTTT CASSPLGQGANEKLFF
NA TRBJ1-1 TRBD1 16 TRBV19 TGTGCCAGTACCCCACTGCGACAGGGGGCGCCCACTGAAGCTTTCTTT CASTPLRQGAPTEAFF
NA TRBJ1-2 NA 13 TRBV19 TGTGCCAGTAGTTACGACAGACTCTATGGCTACACCTTC CASSYDRLYGYTF
NA TRBJ2-7 TRBD2 15 TRBV11-2 TGTGCCAGCAGCTCCCGACTAGCGGGGACCTACGAGCAGTACTTC CASSSRLAGTYEQYF
NA TRBJ1-1 NA 12 TRBV7-9 TGTGCCAGCAGCCTACAGAACACTGAAGCTTTCTTT CASSLQNTEAFF
once TRBJ1-2 TRBD1 13 TRBV6-4 TGTGCCAGCAGCGTAGAGACAGGGTATGGCTACACCTTC CASSVETGYGYTF
NA TRBJ2-5 TRBD1 14 TRBV6-1 TGTGCCAGCAGTCCCCCGGGACAGCAAGAGACCCAGTACTTC CASSPPGQQETQYF
once TRBJ1-2 NA 11 TRBV5-6 TGTGCCAGCAGCACTAACTATGGCTACACCTTC CASSTNYGYTF
NA TRBJ1-1 TRBD1 14 TRBV6-5 TGTGCCAGCAGTACTACAGGGGGAGCTTCTGAAGCTTTCTTT CASSTTGGASEAFF
few TRBJ1-6 NA 13 TRBV7-9 TGTGCCACCAGCACAGACTCATTTTCACCCCTCCACTTT CATSTDSFSPLHF
NA TRBJ2-7 TRBD1 11 TRBV29-1 TGCAGCGTGACAGGGGGAGGGGAGCAGTACTTC CSVTGGGEQYF
few TRBJ2-2 NA 14 TRBV19 TGTGCCAGTAGTGGGGGTTTGGACACCGGGGAGCTGTTTTTT CASSGGLDTGELFF
NA TRBJ2-2 NA 14 TRBV18 TGTGCCAGCTCACCCCTACGAAGCACCGGGGAGCTGTTTTTT CASSPLRSTGELFF
NA TRBJ1-2 NA 14 TRBV28 TGTGCCAGCGGCTCCTTGGGGGGGAACTATGGCTACACCTTC CASGSLGGNYGYTF
NA TRBJ2-7 NA 16 TRBV5-6 TGTGCCAGCAGCTTGGCCAATCAGGGGTTTTACTACGAGCAGTACTTC CASSLANQGFYYEQYF
NA TRBJ1-1 NA 12 TRBV29-1 TGCAGCGCCCGACGGTTGAACACTGAAGCTTTCTTT CSARRLNTEAFF
NA TRBJ2-7 NA 15 TRBV4-1 TGCGCCAGCAGCCAATTGACAGCACCCGCCTACGAGCAGTACTTC CASSQLTAPAYEQYF
NA TRBJ1-5 TRBD1 18 TRBV11-3 TGTGCCAGCAGCCCCCGGACTTGGGACAGGGAGGGGAATCAGCCCCAGCATTTT CASSPRTWDREGNQPQHF
NA TRBJ2-1 NA 15 TRBV29-1 TGCAGCGTTGTGGGGCGCAGCAGCTCCTACAATGAGCAGTTCTTC CSVVGRSSSYNEQFF